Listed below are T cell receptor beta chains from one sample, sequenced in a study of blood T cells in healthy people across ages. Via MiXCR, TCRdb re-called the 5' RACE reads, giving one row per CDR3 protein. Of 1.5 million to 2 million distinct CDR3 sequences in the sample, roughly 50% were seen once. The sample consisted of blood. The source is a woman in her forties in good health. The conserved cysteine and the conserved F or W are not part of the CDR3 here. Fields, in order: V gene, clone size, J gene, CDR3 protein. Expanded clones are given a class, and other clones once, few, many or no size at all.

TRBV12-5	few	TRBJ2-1	ASGLGSPSVGGLYNEQF
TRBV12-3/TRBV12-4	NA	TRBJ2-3	ASSLRLADVSTDTQY
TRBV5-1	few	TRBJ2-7	ASRPTYSAGDEQY
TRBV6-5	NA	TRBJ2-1	ASRDRGNEQF
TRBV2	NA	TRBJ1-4	ASSEVGQGKTKLF
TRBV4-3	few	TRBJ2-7	ASSQDRDIYEQY
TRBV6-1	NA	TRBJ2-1	ATIGRGRESYNEQF
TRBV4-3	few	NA	ASSQSLAGGFEQY
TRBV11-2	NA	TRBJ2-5	ASSPVDPAGTQY
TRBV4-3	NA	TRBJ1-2	ANSQDRSRGNYGYT
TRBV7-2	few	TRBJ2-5	ASSRGTSRRETQY
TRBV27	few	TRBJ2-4	ASSALAPTPLAKNIQY
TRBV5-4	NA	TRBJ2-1	ASSSRRVLDTEQF
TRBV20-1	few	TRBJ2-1	SARDFSGSSYNEQF
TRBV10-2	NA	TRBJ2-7	ASSEYRAGSNYEQY
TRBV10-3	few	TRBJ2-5	AISEGQPETQY